This T cell receptor beta chain was observed in a study of blood T cell repertoires in COVID-19. Assay: immunoSEQ multiplex PCR; the TCRdb copy retains only in-frame clones and omits some. The table has 250,000 to 350,000 clones, about 89% seen once; the top ten hold around 6.6%. J was trimmed by 5 bases and V by 3 bases; bases with no gene match: 3. The CDR3 spans 15 residues. In germline, CDR1 is KGHSH, CDR2 LQKENI. Sequenced: peripheral blood. The sequence derives from a man younger than 35 who had recovered from COVID-19. This sequence joins TRBV18 and TRBJ2-1; 11 nucleotides match TRBD1. This CDR3 is CASSPRDRGDNEQFF. CDR3 sequence (DNA): TGTGCCAGCTCACCCCGGGACAGGGGGGACAATGAGCAGTTCTTC.